This T cell receptor (beta chain) derives from a study of blood T cells in healthy people across ages. Across the whole study: About one barcoded beta molecule per two T cells was captured by template switching.

Study-wide findings and caveats: Among T cells, TCR beta diversity per million cells dropped roughly linearly as age rose.

In the case of this clonotype: What it binds is not known.

V lost 6 bases to trimming and J lost 2 bases, with 15 bases between them. There are 15 residues in the CDR3. A sample-barcoded 5' primer and a J-beta primer mix were used in a second PCR of roughly 7 to 12 cycles. Each cDNA molecule, via a template-switch adaptor with 12 random nucleotides, was tagged. TCRdb called the 5' RACE reads again in MiXCR, with one record for every CDR3 protein. The table lists some 860,000 distinct CDR3 sequences, approximately 60% of them singletons, with around 24% in the top ten. This receptor was identified in a man aged 40-55 years in good health. The source material was blood. This chain uses TRBV12-3 or TRBV12-4 with TRBJ2-3; D uncertain. The CDR3 here is CASSPGYPLTDTQYF. The CDR3 bases are TGTGCCAGCAGCCCTGGATATCCCCTCACAGATACGCAGTATTTT.